This T cell receptor beta chain was recovered during a study of response to subunit inactivated influenza vaccine. Overall study results and limits: The authors suggested that few new T cells are recruited per seasonal influenza vaccination.

One entry per CDR3 protein results from TCRdb running MiXCR on the RT-PCR reads. The data hold around 710,000 distinct CDR3 sequences, with over 11% observed a single time. This clonotype came up a few times. What it recognizes is unknown. The TCR comes from a man between 45 and 60 years old who received an inactivated influenza vaccine. The sample in question was PBMCs from blood, obtained 14 to 15 days before vaccination.

CDR3 nucleotide sequence: TGCAGCGTTACCCGATCTGGGCCCCAAGAGACCCAGTACTTC. Translation: CSVTRSGPQETQYF. This rearrangement joins TRBV29-1 to TRBJ2-5; D gene ambiguous. Germline values: CDR1 SQVTM, CDR2 ANQGSEA. CDR3 length: 14 amino acids. Trimming took off 5 bases at V and 1 base at J, with 14 bases between the two ends.